This T cell receptor beta chain comes out of a study of monozygotic twins with inflammatory bowel disease. Whole-blood RNA isolation (total RNA) proceeded without T cell sorting. General study points: Distinguishing T cell subtypes was not possible. The inverse Simpson measure of TCRbeta diversity was lower in IBD patients than in healthy co-twins.

TCRalpha and TCRbeta cDNA went through two nested PCRs of approximately 16 and 10 cycles. TCRdb re-called the 5' RACE reads and catalogs CDR3 proteins one per entry, DNA excluded. Its table records over 150,000 distinct CDR3 sequences. The germline V gene encodes CDR1 DFQATT and CDR2 SNEGSKA (reference sequence). CDR3 length equals 15 residues. About this clonotype itself: What it binds is unknown.

Sequences were obtained from blood. The sequence derives from a human donor with ulcerative colitis or Crohn's disease, or a healthy co-twin of an affected twin (not recorded which). V is TRBV20-1 and J is TRBJ2-1; there is no DNA to check the TCRdb D call of TRBD1. CDR3 amino acids: CSANPGQGASNEQFF.